The clone carrying this TCR beta chain was seen repeatedly, ten times or more. The data derive from a study of human T cells and chemical hapten exposure. Study details: Patch testing was performed with 0.01% DPC on the upper back, with reading at 6 days.

The CDR3 is 14 amino acids. With 5 bases removed from V and 0 bases from J, the gap between germline ends came to 10 bases. Germline CDR1 reads SGHTA; CDR2 reads FQGNSA. TCRdb re-derived calls from the RACE reads in MiXCR, one entry per CDR3 protein. Of roughly 150,000 distinct CDR3 sequences listed, around 11% are singletons. Sample time point: patch test 2, 6 weeks after DPC sensitization. The treatment: therapeutic diphenylcyclopropenone sensitization with weekly scalp DPC. The chain carries TRBV7-2 and TRBJ1-1; D ambiguous. Here the sequenced sample was whole blood, taken in connection with sensitization to the hapten diphenylcyclopropenone (DPC). The sequence was obtained from a woman in her forties or fifties with alopecia areata. Some clones in this sample may be carry-over from other donors' samples. This CDR3 is CASSRERMNTEAFF. For the CDR3, the DNA is TGTGCCAGCAGCCGGGAGAGAATGAACACTGAAGCTTTCTTT. Using reference TRBV7-2 and TRBJ1-1 for the parts outside the CDR3, the full variable domain is GAGVSQSPSNKVTEKGKDVELRCDPISGHTALYWYRQSLGQGLEFLIYFQGNSAPDKSGLPSDRFSAERTGGSVSTLTIQRTQQEDSAVYLCASSRERMNTEAFFGQGTRLTVV.